This TCR beta chain was recorded in a study of long-term antiretroviral therapy in people with HIV. This clone was observed a few times. Participants who had HIV were, without exception, treated in the United States. Roughly 0.85-11 million cryopreserved PBMC were held in samples before DNA extraction. The libraries were made with immunoSEQ v3.0 at survey level. Assay used: immunoSEQ multiplex PCR; TCRdb lists only in-frame clones, some missing. The sample has over 25,000 clones, roughly 84% seen once. The ends were cut back, 6 bases at V and 2 bases at J, with 14 bases in the middle. The CDR3 has 14 amino acids. CDR1 is MNHEY and CDR2 is SVGAGI in the germline V gene.

The chain combines TRBV6-5 with TRBJ2-7, with a possible D match to TRBD1 (6 bases). The sequence was collected from a woman aged 25 to 39 with HIV. Sequencing used unsorted PBMCs, obtained 0.8 years after starting antiretroviral therapy. The CDR3 DNA follows: TGTGCCAGCAGAAGGACAGACAGCGCCTACGAGCAGTACTTC. This gives the protein CASRRTDSAYEQYF.